This T cell receptor beta chain is from a study of metastatic and nonmetastatic thyroid tumors (TCRdb year 2020). In the study overall: Repertoires from peripheral blood and from tumor or nodule tissue samples of malignant and benign thyroid patients were compared. Paper-wide results and their limitations: In both blood and tumor samples, TCR beta diversity was reported to be significantly higher in malignant tumors than in benign nodules.

No treatment had been received by any patient before thyroid surgery. Patient clinical samples collected from the early 2010s to the late 2010s were retrospectively analysed using T-cell receptor beta sequencing. CDR1 is given as GTSNPN and CDR2 as SVGIG, both from the germline V gene (reference sequence). The CDR3 sequence holds 13 residues, the cysteine and phenylalanine included. The read is trimmed to its CDR3 DNA, 39 bases read in frame from base 1. V gives up 5 bases and J gives up 9 bases, and the segment between their germline ends measures 20 bases. About this clone: The clone's antigen remains unknown. Base qualities were left out, and no much larger clone turns up one base away.

Library creation used PCR. The reads were generated on an Illumina HiSeq 4000. High-throughput sequencing was used to profile the CDR3 region of the TCR beta-chain in every patient. As for the original processing: A classifier to discriminate distant-metastatic papillary thyroid cancer patients was built from CDR3 differences across clinicopathological groups. The Shannon index was used to measure repertoire diversity, and the Morisita-Horn index was used to measure how similar tumor and blood repertoires were. TCRdb took the public reads, trimmed them with fastp at Q25, ran MiXCR for clone calling and kept in-frame beta chains. These V and J calls originate from TCRdb's pipeline instead of the authors' own analysis. This sample comprises over 25,000 clones, about 20% of them detected only once. 6.5% to 8% of the sample is held by the ten biggest clonotypes.

Sequencing was performed on blood. The clonotype originates from a female donor with papillary thyroid cancer or a benign thyroid nodule (not recorded which). Some clones in this sample may be carry-over from other donors' samples. This sequence uses TRBV30 and TRBJ2-7; 5 matching bases give a weak D call of TRBD2. The DNA sequence is as follows: TGTGCCTGGCGAGCTAGCAGCTCCGTAGGGCAGTACTTC. Translated, it gives CAWRASSSVGQYF.